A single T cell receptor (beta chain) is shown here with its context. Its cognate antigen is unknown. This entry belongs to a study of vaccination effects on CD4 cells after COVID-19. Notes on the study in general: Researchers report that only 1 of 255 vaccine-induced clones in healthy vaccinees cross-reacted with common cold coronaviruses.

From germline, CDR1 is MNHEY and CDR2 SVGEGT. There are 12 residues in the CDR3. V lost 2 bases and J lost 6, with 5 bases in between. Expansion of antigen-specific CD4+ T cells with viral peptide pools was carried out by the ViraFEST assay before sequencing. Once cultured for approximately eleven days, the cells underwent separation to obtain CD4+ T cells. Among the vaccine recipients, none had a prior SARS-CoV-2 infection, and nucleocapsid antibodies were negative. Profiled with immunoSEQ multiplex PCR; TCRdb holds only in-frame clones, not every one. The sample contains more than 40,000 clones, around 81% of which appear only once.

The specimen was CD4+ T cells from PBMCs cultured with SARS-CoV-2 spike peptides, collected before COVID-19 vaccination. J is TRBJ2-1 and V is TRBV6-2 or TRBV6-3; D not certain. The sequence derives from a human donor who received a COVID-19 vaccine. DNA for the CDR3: TGTGCCAGCAGTTACGACCGCAATGAGCAGTTCTTC. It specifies CASSYDRNEQFF.